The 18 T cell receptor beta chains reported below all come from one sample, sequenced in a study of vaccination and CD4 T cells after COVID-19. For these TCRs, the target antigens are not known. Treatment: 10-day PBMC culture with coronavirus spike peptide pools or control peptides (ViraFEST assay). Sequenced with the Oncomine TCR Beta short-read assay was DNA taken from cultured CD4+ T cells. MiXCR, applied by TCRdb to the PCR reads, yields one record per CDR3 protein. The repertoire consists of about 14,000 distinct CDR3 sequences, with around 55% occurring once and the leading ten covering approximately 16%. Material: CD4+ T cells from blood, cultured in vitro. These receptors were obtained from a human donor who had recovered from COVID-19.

CDR3 region: CASSLGTSGINQETQYF. The CDR3 DNA sequence: TGCGCCAGCAGCCTAGGGACTAGCGGGATCAATCAAGAGACCCAGTACTTC. The rearrangement links TRBV4-3 to TRBJ2-5, with 13 bases identical to TRBD2. With V trimmed by 4 bases and J by 2 bases, 7 bases remained unmatched. The CDR3 is 17 amino acids. Per germline, CDR1 LGHNA and CDR2 YSLEER.

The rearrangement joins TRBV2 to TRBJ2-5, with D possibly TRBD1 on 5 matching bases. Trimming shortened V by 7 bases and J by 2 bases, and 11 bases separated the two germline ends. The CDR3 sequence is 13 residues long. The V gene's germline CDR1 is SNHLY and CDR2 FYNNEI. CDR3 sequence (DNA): TGTGCCAGCAAGACAGTTATACAAGAGACCCAGTACTTC. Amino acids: CASKTVIQETQYF.

The CDR3 protein is CSRSASGYGTYEQYF. Written as DNA, the CDR3 is TGCAGCCGCTCGGCTAGCGGGTATGGAACCTACGAGCAGTACTTC. The chain joins TRBV20-1 to TRBJ2-7; 8 positions match TRBD2. Germline lookup yields CDR1 DFQATT and CDR2 SNEGSKA (reference sequence). The length of the CDR3 is 15 residues.

The CDR3 DNA follows: TGTGCCAGCTCACCGGGGACTAGCGGGGCGGAGACCCAGTACTTC. It is translated as CASSPGTSGAETQYF. This chain joins TRBV18 and TRBJ2-5; 13 bases are a match to TRBD2. The J segment lost 5 bases and the V segment lost 3 bases, leaving 3 bases of the junction unmatched. CDR1 and CDR2 (germline): KGHSH, LQKENI. The CDR3 is 15 amino acids.

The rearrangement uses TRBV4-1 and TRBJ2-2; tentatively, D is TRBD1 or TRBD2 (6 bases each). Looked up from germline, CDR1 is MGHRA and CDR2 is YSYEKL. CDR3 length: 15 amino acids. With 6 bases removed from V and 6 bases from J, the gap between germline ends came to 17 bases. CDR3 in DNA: TGCGCCAGCAGTTTGCGGGACACCGTCGCCGGGGAGCTGTTTTTT. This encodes CASSLRDTVAGELFF.

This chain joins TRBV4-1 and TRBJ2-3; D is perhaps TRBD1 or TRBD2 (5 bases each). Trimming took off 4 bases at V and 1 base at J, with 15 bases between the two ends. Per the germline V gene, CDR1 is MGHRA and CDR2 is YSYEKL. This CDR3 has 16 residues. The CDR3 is CASSPGPLSGTDTQYF. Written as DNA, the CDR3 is TGCGCCAGCAGCCCGGGACCCCTTTCAGGCACAGATACGCAGTATTTT.

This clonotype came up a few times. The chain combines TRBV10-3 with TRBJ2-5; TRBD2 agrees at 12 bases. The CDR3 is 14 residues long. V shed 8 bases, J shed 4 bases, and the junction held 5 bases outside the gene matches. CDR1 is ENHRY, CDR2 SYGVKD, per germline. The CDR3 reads CAIQTSGSSETQYF. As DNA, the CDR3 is TGTGCCATCCAGACTAGCGGGAGTTCAGAGACCCAGTACTTC.

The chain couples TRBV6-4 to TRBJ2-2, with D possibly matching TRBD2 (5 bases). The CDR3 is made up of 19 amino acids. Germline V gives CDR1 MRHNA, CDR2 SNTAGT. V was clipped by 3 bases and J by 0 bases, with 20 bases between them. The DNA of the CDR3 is TGTGCCAGCAGTGAGACTGGAGGCTCCGGTCCATCGAACACCGGGGAGCTGTTTTTT. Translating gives CASSETGGSGPSNTGELFF.

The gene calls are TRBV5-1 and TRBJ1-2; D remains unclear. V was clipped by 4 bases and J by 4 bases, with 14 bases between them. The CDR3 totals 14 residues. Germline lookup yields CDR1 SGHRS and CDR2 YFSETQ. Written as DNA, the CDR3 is TGCGCCAGCAGCGGGATATTAGACGGCTATGGCTACACCTTC. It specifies CASSGILDGYGYTF. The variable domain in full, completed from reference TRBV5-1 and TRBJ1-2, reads KAGVTQTPRYLIKTRGQQVTLSCSPISGHRSVSWYQQTPGQGLQFLFEYFSETQRNKGNFPGRFSGRQFSNSRSEMNVSTLELGDSALYLCASSGILDGYGYTFGSGTRLTVV.

The CDR3 sequence: CASSIGQGAEAFF. The CDR3 nucleotides are TGTGCCAGTAGTATAGGACAGGGGGCTGAAGCTTTCTTT. The chain employs TRBV19 and TRBJ1-1; the match to TRBD1 covers 9 bases. The germline V gene has CDR1 LNHDA and CDR2 SQIVND (reference sequence). V shed 1 base and J 6 bases; nucleotides not matched to a gene: 0. CDR3 size: 13 residues.

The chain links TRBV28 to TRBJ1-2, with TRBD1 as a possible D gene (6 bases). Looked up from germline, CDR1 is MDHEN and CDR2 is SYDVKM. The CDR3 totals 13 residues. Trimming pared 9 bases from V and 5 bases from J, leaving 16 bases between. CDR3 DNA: TGTGCCAGTCTCCGGGGGCCCATTTATGGCTACACCTTC. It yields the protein CASLRGPIYGYTF.

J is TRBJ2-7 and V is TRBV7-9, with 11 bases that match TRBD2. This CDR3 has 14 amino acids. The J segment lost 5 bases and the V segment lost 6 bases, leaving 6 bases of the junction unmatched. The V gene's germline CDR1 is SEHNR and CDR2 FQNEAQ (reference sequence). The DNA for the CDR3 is TGTGCCAGCAGTTATACTAGCGGGAGCGACGAGCAGTACTTC. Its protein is CASSYTSGSDEQYF.

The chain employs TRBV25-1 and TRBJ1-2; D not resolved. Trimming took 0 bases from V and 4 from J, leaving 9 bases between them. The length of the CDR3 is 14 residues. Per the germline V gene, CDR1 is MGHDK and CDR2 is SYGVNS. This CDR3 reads CASSEYFTSYGYTF. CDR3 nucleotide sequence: TGTGCCAGCAGTGAATATTTTACGAGCTATGGCTACACCTTC.

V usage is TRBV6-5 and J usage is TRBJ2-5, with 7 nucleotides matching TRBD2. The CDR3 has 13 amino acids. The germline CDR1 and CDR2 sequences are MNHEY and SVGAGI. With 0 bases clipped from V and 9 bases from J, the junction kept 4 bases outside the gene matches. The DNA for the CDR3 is TGTGCCAGCAGTTACTCCGGTGGGAGGGCCCAGTACTTC. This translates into CASSYSGGRAQYF.

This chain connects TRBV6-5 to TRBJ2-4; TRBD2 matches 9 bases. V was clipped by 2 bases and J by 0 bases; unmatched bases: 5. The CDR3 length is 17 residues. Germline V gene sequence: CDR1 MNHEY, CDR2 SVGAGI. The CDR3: CASSYIAGVIAKNIQYF. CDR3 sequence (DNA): TGTGCCAGCAGTTACATAGCGGGGGTTATAGCCAAAAACATTCAGTACTTC.

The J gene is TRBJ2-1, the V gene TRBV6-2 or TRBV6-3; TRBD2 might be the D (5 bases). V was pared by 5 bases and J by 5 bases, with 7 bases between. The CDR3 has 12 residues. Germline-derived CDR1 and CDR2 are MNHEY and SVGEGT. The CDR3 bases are TGTGCCAGCAGTCTTAGCGACAATGAGCAGTTCTTC. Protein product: CASSLSDNEQFF.

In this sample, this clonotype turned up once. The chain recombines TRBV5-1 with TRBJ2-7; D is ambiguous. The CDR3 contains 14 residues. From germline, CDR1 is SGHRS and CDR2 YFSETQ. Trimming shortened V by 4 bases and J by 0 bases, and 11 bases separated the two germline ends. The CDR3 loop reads CASSPVEDSYEQYF. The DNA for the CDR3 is TGCGCCAGCAGCCCAGTAGAGGACTCCTACGAGCAGTACTTC.

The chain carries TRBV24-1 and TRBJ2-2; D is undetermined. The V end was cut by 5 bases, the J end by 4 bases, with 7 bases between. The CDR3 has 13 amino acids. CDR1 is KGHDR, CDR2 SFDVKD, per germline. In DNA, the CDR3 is TGTGCCACCAGTGGAACGAGCACCGGGGAGCTGTTTTTT. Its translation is CATSGTSTGELFF.